What follows are 25 T cell receptor beta chains derived from one specimen sequenced in a study of graft-versus-host responses after intestinal transplantation. Their cognate antigens are unknown. Sequencing was performed with immunoSEQ multiplex PCR; in TCRdb, only in-frame clones are kept and a portion is missing. Among approximately 90,000 clones, about nine tenths were seen once, and the ten largest hold under 0.3%. This specimen was unstimulated CD4+ T cells sorted from spleen or lymph node cells, taken before transplant. The receptor set was obtained from a human donor who was the organ donor for an intestinal transplant.

V and J are TRBV4-1 and TRBJ2-7; unclear D gene. The CDR3 covers 16 residues. V gave up 3 bases and J gave up 0 bases, with 15 bases separating them. Germline CDR1 is MGHRA and CDR2 is YSYEKL. CDR3 DNA: TGCGCCAGCAGCCACATGGTCCAGCGTTTCTCCTACGAGCAGTACTTC. The encoded protein is CASSHMVQRFSYEQYF.

The CDR3 nucleotides read TGCGCCAGCAGCCAAGGTGGGACTAGCGGGAGGTACGAGCAGTACTTC. Translating it yields CASSQGGTSGRYEQYF. This chain connects TRBV4-3 to TRBJ2-7; 15 bases are shared with TRBD2. The CDR3 runs 16 residues. Germline V gene data show CDR1 as LGHNA and CDR2 as YSLEER. The V segment lost 1 base and the J segment 4 bases; nucleotides outside the gene matches: 2.

V usage is TRBV4-1 and J usage is TRBJ2-5; 8 nucleotides match TRBD1. The CDR3 length is 15 residues. V shed 2 bases and J 4 bases; nucleotides not matched to a gene: 6. CDR1 is MGHRA, CDR2 YSYEKL, per germline. CDR3 in amino acids: CASSQTPGGRETQYF. The CDR3 DNA sequence: TGCGCCAGCAGCCAAACGCCAGGGGGCAGAGAGACCCAGTACTTC.

This clone turned up a few times. The chain links TRBV5-1 to TRBJ1-2; TRBD1 aligns across 8 bases. Losses at the gene ends were 6 bases for V and 6 bases for J; bases not matched to a gene: 7. CDR1 is SGHRS and CDR2 is YFSETQ in the germline V gene. The CDR3 consists of 13 residues. CDR3 coding DNA: TGCGCCAGCACGGGACAGGTGGGGCATGGCTACACCTTC. This codes for CASTGQVGHGYTF.

The V and J genes are TRBV2 and TRBJ2-7; weak D call: TRBD1 (5 bases). V was trimmed by 2 bases and J by 5 bases, leaving 13 bases between them. Per the germline V gene, CDR1 is SNHLY and CDR2 is FYNNEI. CDR3 length: 14 residues. The CDR3 here is CASSEMEGAHEQYF. The CDR3 DNA reads as TGTGCCAGCAGTGAAATGGAAGGGGCTCACGAGCAGTACTTC.

The chain is built from TRBV15 and TRBJ2-2; weak D call: TRBD1 (6 bases). Germline-derived CDR1 and CDR2 are LNHNV and YYDKDF (reference sequence). With 11 bases removed from V and 1 base from J, the gap between germline ends came to 17 bases. CDR3 length: 15 residues. The CDR3 nucleotides read TGTGCCTCCAAAAGGACAGAACTGAACACCGGGGAGCTGTTTTTT. Encoded protein: CASKRTELNTGELFF.

The genes are TRBV6-5 and TRBJ1-1; possible D gene TRBD1, 6 bases. The CDR3 totals 14 residues. Trimming pared 5 bases from V and 5 bases from J, leaving 15 bases between. Germline loops: CDR1 MNHEY, CDR2 SVGAGI. CDR3 DNA sequence: TGTGCCAGCAGTCCTAGGGGGGGAGGAACTGAAGCTTTCTTT. Its protein is CASSPRGGGTEAFF.

The chain carries TRBV5-1 and TRBJ2-7; TRBD1 agrees at 10 bases. V gave up 4 bases and J gave up 3 bases; unmatched junction bases: 7. The CDR3 runs 15 residues. In germline, CDR1 is SGHRS, CDR2 YFSETQ. The CDR3 reads CASSGGTGELYEQYF. The CDR3 DNA is TGCGCCAGCAGCGGTGGGACAGGGGAGCTCTACGAGCAGTACTTC.

This chain uses TRBV11-2 with TRBJ2-1, with 9 bases fitting TRBD2. The V gene's germline CDR1 is SGHAT and CDR2 FQNNGV. The V and J ends lost 5 bases and 7 bases, in that order; junction bases with no gene match: 9. The CDR3 is 15 residues long. CDR3 sequence reads: CASSPLRGRANEQFF. In nucleotides, the CDR3 is TGTGCCAGCAGCCCACTTCGCGGGAGGGCGAATGAGCAGTTCTTC.

J is TRBJ2-5 and V is TRBV28; D is possibly TRBD2 (5 bases). Trimming took off 8 bases at V and 2 bases at J, with 9 bases between the two ends. Germline CDR1 reads MDHEN; CDR2 reads SYDVKM. The length of the CDR3 is 12 residues. CDR3 residues: CASASGQETQYF. CDR3 DNA: TGTGCCAGCGCGTCGGGACAAGAGACCCAGTACTTC.

This clone was counted once. The CDR3 bases are TGTGCCAGCAGTGTCCTAGCGGGGGAAAATGAGCAGTTCTTC. Translating it yields CASSVLAGENEQFF. The V and J genes are TRBV6-6 and TRBJ2-1, with 10 bases fitting TRBD2. V was clipped by 5 bases and J by 7 bases; unmatched bases: 5. CDR3 length: 14 residues. The germline V gene has CDR1 MNHNY and CDR2 SVGAGI (reference sequence).

CDR3 sequence: CASSLSGQGGYEQYF. The DNA for the CDR3 is TGTGCCAGCAGCCTGTCGGGACAGGGAGGCTACGAGCAGTACTTC. V and J are TRBV7-3 and TRBJ2-7, with 9 bases identical to TRBD1. Germline CDR1 reads SGHTA; CDR2 reads FQGTGA. V was clipped by 5 bases and J by 3 bases; unmatched bases: 8. The CDR3 consists of 15 residues.

This chain links TRBV5-1 with TRBJ2-3; 7 positions agree with TRBD2. The CDR3 runs 15 residues. Losses at the gene ends were 0 bases for V and 4 bases for J; bases not matched to a gene: 5. CDR1 SGHRS and CDR2 YFSETQ come from the germline V gene. The CDR3: CASSLERRGSDTQYF. CDR3 in DNA: TGCGCCAGCAGCTTGGAACGGCGGGGGTCAGATACGCAGTATTTT.

Written as DNA, the CDR3 is TGCGCCAGCAGCCAAGGGGATCTAGGGGGAACTGAAGCTTTCTTT. Residues: CASSQGDLGGTEAFF. V gene TRBV4-1 combines with J gene TRBJ1-1; D may be TRBD1 (6 bases). The CDR3 loop spans 15 amino acids. V dropped 1 base and J dropped 5 bases, with 14 bases sitting between them. Germline V gives CDR1 MGHRA, CDR2 YSYEKL.

The chain has TRBV14 and TRBJ2-7; possible D gene TRBD2, 6 bases. V lost 0 bases and J lost 4, with 10 bases in between. The CDR3 runs 14 residues. Germline V gene data show CDR1 as SGHDN and CDR2 as FVKESK. CDR3 residues: CASSQDPGLYEQYF. The CDR3 nucleotides are TGTGCCAGCAGCCAAGATCCGGGACTGTACGAGCAGTACTTC.

The chain couples TRBV6-1 to TRBJ1-4, with D tentatively TRBD1 (6 bases). Looked up from germline, CDR1 is MNHNS and CDR2 is SASEGT. The ends were cut back, 7 bases at V and 4 bases at J, with 13 bases in the middle. The CDR3 covers 14 residues. CDR3 loop: CASNPPGHNEKLFF. The CDR3 nucleotides read TGTGCCAGCAACCCTCCGGGACATAATGAAAAACTGTTTTTT.

The chain couples TRBV7-2 to TRBJ2-3; TRBD2 matches at 11 bases. V trimming: 1 base; J trimming: 4 bases; junction bases outside the gene matches: 4. The CDR3 has 16 amino acids. Germline assignment: CDR1 SGHTA and CDR2 FQGNSA. CDR3 loop: CASSLDALAGADTQYF. DNA for the CDR3: TGTGCCAGCAGCTTAGATGCACTAGCGGGAGCAGATACGCAGTATTTT.

The chain employs TRBV27 and TRBJ1-1, with D hard to call. With 4 bases removed from V and 1 base from J, the gap between germline ends came to 7 bases. Germline values: CDR1 MNHEY, CDR2 SMNVEV (reference sequence). The CDR3 consists of 13 residues. The CDR3 nucleotides are TGTGCCAGCAGTTCAGTTGCGAACACTGAAGCTTTCTTT. Translation: CASSSVANTEAFF.

This clone has a single count. The chain has TRBV2 and TRBJ1-4; D perhaps matches TRBD1 (5 bases). Trimming left V 6 bases short and J 8 bases short, with 16 bases between. In germline, CDR1 is SNHLY, CDR2 FYNNEI. The CDR3 has 14 residues. The CDR3 DNA reads as TGTGCCAGCAGCGTCGACAGATTAAGGGAAAAACTGTTTTTT. Amino acid sequence: CASSVDRLREKLFF.

The chain joins TRBV19 to TRBJ2-7; D is perhaps TRBD1 (6 bases). Trimming cost V 6 bases and J 0 bases, with 12 bases left between them. CDR3 length: 14 residues. Germline CDR1 is LNHDA and CDR2 is SQIVND (reference sequence). This CDR3 is CASSRGGASYEQYF. In DNA form, the CDR3 reads TGTGCCAGTAGCAGGGGCGGCGCCTCCTACGAGCAGTACTTC.

The V and J genes are TRBV28 and TRBJ2-1; D gene unclear. The CDR3 spans 15 residues. Germline V gene sequence: CDR1 MDHEN, CDR2 SYDVKM. V was trimmed by 2 bases and J by 3 bases, leaving 11 bases between them. Here the CDR3 DNA reads TGTGCCAGCAGTTTAAATTCACAATACTACAATGAGCAGTTCTTC. Translating gives CASSLNSQYYNEQFF.

The chain combines TRBV6-5 with TRBJ1-2; D gene uncertain. CDR1 is MNHEY and CDR2 is SVGAGI in the germline V gene. The CDR3 totals 14 residues. V was clipped by 6 bases and J by 4 bases, with 15 bases between them. CDR3 amino acids: CASSPPGSGYGYTF. CDR3 in DNA: TGTGCCAGCAGCCCACCGGGATCTGGCTATGGCTACACCTTC.

This rearrangement joins TRBV6-1 to TRBJ2-7; 12 bases line up with TRBD1. Unmatched junction bases numbered 11, after V lost 4 bases and J lost 7 bases. CDR1 is MNHNS and CDR2 is SASEGT in the germline V gene. The CDR3 runs 16 residues. CDR3 in DNA: TGTGCCAGCAGTGGAGGGTTGGGGACAGGGGGCTGGGAGCAGTACTTC. Encoded protein: CASSGGLGTGGWEQYF.

The J gene is TRBJ2-3, the V gene TRBV2; D ambiguous. The CDR3 is made up of 13 amino acids. Germline loops: CDR1 SNHLY, CDR2 FYNNEI. Trimming pared 5 bases from V and 2 bases from J, leaving 8 bases between. DNA of the CDR3: TGTGCCAGCAGTCAGAAATACACAGATACGCAGTATTTT. Its translation is CASSQKYTDTQYF.

This clone was found once. V gene TRBV5-1 combines with J gene TRBJ2-1, with 7 nucleotides matching TRBD2. Trimming cost V 4 bases and J 7 bases; bases outside gene matches: 14. The germline V gene has CDR1 SGHRS and CDR2 YFSETQ. The CDR3 covers 16 residues. In DNA, the CDR3 is TGCGCCAGCAGCCCCTGGAGCGGGCTAGCGGAGAATGAGCAGTTCTTC. Amino acid sequence: CASSPWSGLAENEQFF. The full variable domain, completed using reference TRBV5-1 and TRBJ2-1, is KAGVTQTPRYLIKTRGQQVTLSCSPISGHRSVSWYQQTPGQGLQFLFEYFSETQRNKGNFPGRFSGRQFSNSRSEMNVSTLELGDSALYLCASSPWSGLAENEQFFGPGTRLTVL.